A selection of T cell receptor beta chains follows, all from one sample in a study of blood T cell repertoires in COVID-19. TCRdb's copy holds only in-frame clones and misses some; the assay was immunoSEQ multiplex PCR. This table has around 77,000 clones, about four fifths appearing once. Sequencing was carried out using peripheral blood. Source of these receptors: a human donor in a cohort sampled during active COVID-19. The CDR3 runs from the conserved cysteine through the conserved F or W. The D gene is left open where the match is weak. Clone size, where shown, is once, few, many, or a class for clones that have expanded.

v_call: TRBV6-5; d_call: -; clone_size: -; j_call: TRBJ1-1; cdr3_nt: TGTGCCAGCAGTTACCTCGGCAGGGACACTGAAGCTTTCTTT; cdr3_aa: CASSYLGRDTEAFF
v_call: TRBV7-2; d_call: -; clone_size: few; j_call: TRBJ1-1; cdr3_nt: TGTGCCAGCAGCGCGGGGATTGAAGCTTTCTTT; cdr3_aa: CASSAGIEAFF
v_call: TRBV6-6; d_call: TRBD1; clone_size: -; j_call: TRBJ1-3; cdr3_nt: TGTGCCAGCAGTGACAGGGGTGGAAACACCATATATTTT; cdr3_aa: CASSDRGGNTIYF
v_call: TRBV29-1; d_call: -; clone_size: -; j_call: TRBJ1-4; cdr3_nt: TGCAGCGTTGCGGGGGCTAATGAAAAACTGTTTTTT; cdr3_aa: CSVAGANEKLFF
v_call: TRBV24-1; d_call: TRBD1; clone_size: -; j_call: TRBJ2-7; cdr3_nt: TGTGCCACCAGTGATCGGACAGGGGCCGAGCAGTACTTC; cdr3_aa: CATSDRTGAEQYF
v_call: TRBV4-2; d_call: TRBD1; clone_size: -; j_call: TRBJ2-5; cdr3_nt: TGTGCCAGCAGCCAACAGGACAGGGCCCAAGAGACCCAGTACTTC; cdr3_aa: CASSQQDRAQETQYF
v_call: TRBV11-2; d_call: -; clone_size: -; j_call: TRBJ2-3; cdr3_nt: TGTGCCAGCAGCTTGGATCTAGGTAGCACAGATACGCAGTATTTT; cdr3_aa: CASSLDLGSTDTQYF
v_call: TRBV5-8; d_call: TRBD1; clone_size: -; j_call: TRBJ1-2; cdr3_nt: TGTGCCAGCAGCTATGGCAGGGGGAACTATGGCTACACCTTC; cdr3_aa: CASSYGRGNYGYTF
v_call: TRBV28; d_call: TRBD1; clone_size: -; j_call: TRBJ2-7; cdr3_nt: TGTGCCAGCAGTTCGGGACAGTCGAACTACGAGCAGTACTTC; cdr3_aa: CASSSGQSNYEQYF
v_call: TRBV19; d_call: TRBD1; clone_size: -; j_call: TRBJ1-5; cdr3_nt: TGTGCCAGTAGTATCGGACAGGGGGCGCAGCCCCAGCATTTT; cdr3_aa: CASSIGQGAQPQHF
v_call: TRBV28; d_call: -; clone_size: few; j_call: TRBJ1-6; cdr3_nt: TGTGCCAGCAGTCCCCCCTGGGGGCGATCTAATTCACCCCTCCACTTT; cdr3_aa: CASSPPWGRSNSPLHF
v_call: TRBV4-2; d_call: TRBD1; clone_size: -; j_call: TRBJ1-2; cdr3_nt: TGTGCCAGCAGCCAAGATCAAGGGGGCTCCTATGGCTACACCTTC; cdr3_aa: CASSQDQGGSYGYTF
v_call: TRBV19; d_call: -; clone_size: -; j_call: TRBJ2-7; cdr3_nt: TGTGCCAGTAGTTGGGGGTTGCTCGCGGACGGGAGTTACGAGCAGTACTTC; cdr3_aa: CASSWGLLADGSYEQYF
v_call: TRBV5-1; d_call: TRBD1; clone_size: -; j_call: TRBJ1-2; cdr3_nt: TGCGCCAGCAGCTTTCAGGGGGACTATGGCTACACCTTC; cdr3_aa: CASSFQGDYGYTF
v_call: TRBV19; d_call: TRBD1; clone_size: -; j_call: TRBJ1-2; cdr3_nt: TGTGCCAGTAGCCCAGGGGGGAGCTACTATGGCTACACCTTC; cdr3_aa: CASSPGGSYYGYTF
v_call: TRBV6-5; d_call: -; clone_size: few; j_call: TRBJ1-6; cdr3_nt: TGTGCCAGCAGTTCCTCCTTTCTAGATAATTCACCCCTCCACTTT; cdr3_aa: CASSSSFLDNSPLHF
v_call: TRBV7-2; d_call: -; clone_size: -; j_call: TRBJ1-6; cdr3_nt: TGTGCCAGCAGGGGAGTGGGCCAACCCTTTAATTCACCCCTCCACTTT; cdr3_aa: CASRGVGQPFNSPLHF
v_call: TRBV6-1; d_call: TRBD2; clone_size: few; j_call: TRBJ2-3; cdr3_nt: TGTGCCAGCAGTGGGGAGTCTAGCGGGGGGACCACAGATACGCAGTATTTT; cdr3_aa: CASSGESSGGTTDTQYF
v_call: TRBV3-1/TRBV3-2; d_call: TRBD2; clone_size: -; j_call: TRBJ2-3; cdr3_nt: TGTGCCAGCAGCCAAGATACGACGGGGGGGATATGGGGAGATACGCAGTATTTT; cdr3_aa: CASSQDTTGGIWGDTQYF
v_call: TRBV7-2; d_call: TRBD1; clone_size: once; j_call: TRBJ1-6; cdr3_nt: TGTGCCAGCAGCTTTACCGGGACAGGGGACTCACCCCTCCACTTT; cdr3_aa: CASSFTGTGDSPLHF
v_call: TRBV6-6; d_call: -; clone_size: -; j_call: TRBJ2-5; cdr3_nt: TGTGCCAGCAGTTACAGGGGAGAGACCCAGTACTTC; cdr3_aa: CASSYRGETQYF
v_call: TRBV5-1; d_call: TRBD1; clone_size: -; j_call: TRBJ1-1; cdr3_nt: TGCGCCAGCAGCTCCCAGGGGGCAAACACTGAAGCTTTCTTT; cdr3_aa: CASSSQGANTEAFF
v_call: TRBV5-6; d_call: TRBD2; clone_size: -; j_call: TRBJ2-5; cdr3_nt: TGTGCCAGCAGCTCAAGAGCGGGGGGCCAAGAGACCCAGTACTTC; cdr3_aa: CASSSRAGGQETQYF
v_call: TRBV6-4; d_call: -; clone_size: -; j_call: TRBJ2-2; cdr3_nt: TGTGCCACCTCGAGAACTTCTGACAGAACGTGGAACACCGGGGAGCTGTTTTTT; cdr3_aa: CATSRTSDRTWNTGELFF
v_call: TRBV4-3; d_call: -; clone_size: -; j_call: TRBJ1-3; cdr3_nt: TGCGCCAGCAGCCTATCCCTATCGGTCTCTGGAAACACCATATATTTT; cdr3_aa: CASSLSLSVSGNTIYF
v_call: TRBV19; d_call: TRBD1; clone_size: -; j_call: TRBJ1-4; cdr3_nt: TGTGCCAGTAGTTCCCAGGGGGCTGGGGAAAAACTGTTTTTT; cdr3_aa: CASSSQGAGEKLFF
v_call: TRBV11-3; d_call: -; clone_size: -; j_call: TRBJ1-1; cdr3_nt: TGTGCCAGCAGCTCGGGGTCCTACACTGAAGCTTTCTTT; cdr3_aa: CASSSGSYTEAFF
v_call: TRBV21-1; d_call: -; clone_size: -; j_call: TRBJ2-5; cdr3_nt: TGTGCCAGCAGCTCGGTGGGGGTAGGGCTAGCTGGCCGGGCGGGGGAGACCCAGTACTTC; cdr3_aa: CASSSVGVGLAGRAGETQYF
v_call: TRBV11-2; d_call: -; clone_size: -; j_call: TRBJ2-7; cdr3_nt: TGTGCCAGCAGCGTGGACAGCGTTGCCTACGAGCAGTACTTC; cdr3_aa: CASSVDSVAYEQYF
v_call: TRBV6-2/TRBV6-3; d_call: -; clone_size: -; j_call: TRBJ1-1; cdr3_nt: TGTGCCAGCAGTGCTACAGGGATGAACACTGAAGCTTTCTTT; cdr3_aa: CASSATGMNTEAFF